A selection of T cell receptor beta chains follows, all from one sample in a study of blood T cell repertoires in COVID-19. The method was immunoSEQ multiplex PCR; TCRdb's version includes in-frame clones alone and lacks a portion of them. The table records roughly 160,000 clones, more than 80% of them present only once. Sequenced sample: PBMCs or T cells enriched from blood (not recorded which). All receptors derive from a man between 50 and 59 years old who had recovered from COVID-19. Each CDR3 is given with its conserved first and last residue. A D gene is named only where the DNA matches it firmly. Rows give clone size only sometimes, using once, few, many, or a class for an expanded clone.

-	TRBD1	TRBV20-1	TRBJ1-1	TGCAGTGCTAGTCTCAGGACAGGCCACACTGAAGCTTTCTTT	CSASLRTGHTEAFF
once	-	TRBV2	TRBJ2-7	TGTGCCAGCAGTGAATTCCTTAGCTACGAGCAGTACTTC	CASSEFLSYEQYF
-	TRBD1	TRBV5-1	TRBJ2-5	TGCGCCAGCAGCCCGACAGGGTGGGAGACCCAGTACTTC	CASSPTGWETQYF
-	-	TRBV6-5	TRBJ2-2	TGTGCCAGCAGTTACTCGTGGCAGGGGCGGACCGGGGAGCTGTTTTTT	CASSYSWQGRTGELFF
-	-	TRBV27	TRBJ1-6	TGTGCCAGCAGTTCTAGGACTCTCGGGTACTCCTATAATTCACCCCTCCACTTT	CASSSRTLGYSYNSPLHF
-	TRBD2	TRBV7-3	TRBJ2-1	TGTGCCAGCAGCTTAAGCGGGGGGTACAATGAGCAGTTCTTC	CASSLSGGYNEQFF
-	-	TRBV19	TRBJ1-2	TGTGCCAGTAGTATAGGACAAAGACAGTACCTATATGGCTACACCTTC	CASSIGQRQYLYGYTF
-	-	TRBV30	TRBJ1-2	TGTGCCTGGAGTGCCCTAACGCCAGGGGGCTACACCTTC	CAWSALTPGGYTF
few	-	TRBV27	TRBJ1-1	TGTGCCAGCAGTTATACAGGGTACACTGAAGCTTTCTTT	CASSYTGYTEAFF
-	-	TRBV4-3	TRBJ1-5	TGCGCCAGCAGCGGAGTCTGGCTTGGTAATCAGCCCCAGCATTTT	CASSGVWLGNQPQHF
-	-	TRBV29-1	TRBJ1-1	TGCAGCGCCGCCCCACAACTGAACACTGAAGCTTTCTTT	CSAAPQLNTEAFF
-	TRBD1	TRBV10-3	TRBJ1-5	TGTGCCACCGAACAGGGGGGCAATCAGCCCCAGCATTTT	CATEQGGNQPQHF
once	-	TRBV27	TRBJ1-5	TGTGCCAGCAGTTCAGGGTTTAGCAATCAGCCCCAGCATTTT	CASSSGFSNQPQHF
once	-	TRBV7-8	TRBJ2-7	TGTGCCAGCAGCCTCGCGGGGTCGGGGTTGGGGCAGTACTTC	CASSLAGSGLGQYF
-	-	TRBV2	TRBJ1-2	TGTGCCAGCAGTGAGGGGCTGGGAGGCTACACCTTC	CASSEGLGGYTF
-	-	TRBV10-3	TRBJ1-3	TGTGCCATCAGTAGCGGACTTGGAAACACCATATATTTT	CAISSGLGNTIYF
-	-	TRBV10-3	TRBJ1-6	TGTGCCATTGGTGTTGGAGAAAATTCACCCCTCCACTTT	CAIGVGENSPLHF